Listed below are T cell receptor beta chains from one sample, sequenced in a study of T cell responses to AZD1222 COVID-19 vaccine. TCRdb keeps only in-frame clones here, not all; method: immunoSEQ multiplex PCR. The sample carries about 150,000 clones, 90% recorded once. The source was peripheral blood, collected 28 days after the second AZD1222 dose. The receptors derive from an adult who received the AZD1222 COVID-19 vaccine. Both conserved end residues are part of each CDR3. Fields, in order: D gene, V gene, J gene, clone size, CDR3 DNA, CDR3 protein. A D gene is named only where the DNA matches it firmly. A clone size is listed for some rows: how often the clone was seen (once, few, many), or a class if it is expanded.

D gene: -; V gene: TRBV27; J gene: TRBJ1-6; clone size: -; CDR3 DNA: TGTGCCAGCAGCCTCAGACAGATTGGATCACCCCTCCACTTT; CDR3 protein: CASSLRQIGSPLHF
D gene: -; V gene: TRBV19; J gene: TRBJ1-3; clone size: -; CDR3 DNA: TGTGCCAGTAGTAGCTTCTGGACGGCCTCTGGAAACACCATATATTTT; CDR3 protein: CASSSFWTASGNTIYF
D gene: TRBD2; V gene: TRBV6-5; J gene: TRBJ2-3; clone size: -; CDR3 DNA: TGTGCCAGCAGCCTTCTAGCGGGAGCAGATACGCAGTATTTT; CDR3 protein: CASSLLAGADTQYF
D gene: TRBD1; V gene: TRBV2; J gene: TRBJ1-5; clone size: -; CDR3 DNA: TGTGCCAGCCAGAAGGGGACAGGGGGGAATCAGCCCCAGCATTTT; CDR3 protein: CASQKGTGGNQPQHF
D gene: TRBD1; V gene: TRBV27; J gene: TRBJ1-5; clone size: -; CDR3 DNA: TGTGCCAGCAGTACTCTGGGGTGGAGGGGGCTAGACGATCAGCCCCAGCATTTT; CDR3 protein: CASSTLGWRGLDDQPQHF
D gene: -; V gene: TRBV13; J gene: TRBJ1-3; clone size: -; CDR3 DNA: TGTGCCAGCAGCGGCACCCAGGGAGGGGGGCTAGTTCCAAGCTCTGGAAACACCATATATTTT; CDR3 protein: CASSGTQGGGLVPSSGNTIYF
D gene: TRBD1; V gene: TRBV6-5; J gene: TRBJ1-1; clone size: -; CDR3 DNA: TGTGCCAGCAGTTACTCCCGACAGGGGGTGCGAGCTTTCTTT; CDR3 protein: CASSYSRQGVRAFF
D gene: -; V gene: TRBV5-1; J gene: TRBJ1-2; clone size: -; CDR3 DNA: TGCGCCAGCAGCCGCGGGGGTTCTTTGGACTATGGCTACACCTTC; CDR3 protein: CASSRGGSLDYGYTF
D gene: -; V gene: TRBV6-6; J gene: TRBJ1-1; clone size: -; CDR3 DNA: TGTGCCAGCAGTTACTCTCATGGCCCTGAAGCTTTCTTT; CDR3 protein: CASSYSHGPEAFF
D gene: -; V gene: TRBV7-9; J gene: TRBJ1-5; clone size: few; CDR3 DNA: TGTGCCAGCAGCTCCGATAGCAATCAGCCCCAGCATTTT; CDR3 protein: CASSSDSNQPQHF
D gene: TRBD1; V gene: TRBV6-6; J gene: TRBJ1-1; clone size: -; CDR3 DNA: TGTGCCAGCAGTCTAGCCGGGACAGGGACCTCTAAGAGCACTGAAGCTTTCTTT; CDR3 protein: CASSLAGTGTSKSTEAFF
D gene: TRBD1; V gene: TRBV7-9; J gene: TRBJ1-2; clone size: -; CDR3 DNA: TGTGCCAGCAGCCCCGGACAGGCGACTGCTAACTATGGCTACACCTTC; CDR3 protein: CASSPGQATANYGYTF
D gene: -; V gene: TRBV4-1; J gene: TRBJ1-5; clone size: once; CDR3 DNA: TGCGCCAGCAGCCTTAGACAGCTTAGCAATCAGCCCCAGCATTTT; CDR3 protein: CASSLRQLSNQPQHF
D gene: -; V gene: TRBV18; J gene: TRBJ2-5; clone size: -; CDR3 DNA: TGTGCCAGCTCACCGGGTGTTCTGGAGACCCAGTACTTC; CDR3 protein: CASSPGVLETQYF
D gene: -; V gene: TRBV2; J gene: TRBJ2-7; clone size: -; CDR3 DNA: TGTGCCAGCAGTGGGGTTCAGGGAGGAAGCGAGCAGTACTTC; CDR3 protein: CASSGVQGGSEQYF
D gene: TRBD2; V gene: TRBV5-1; J gene: TRBJ2-7; clone size: -; CDR3 DNA: TGCGCCAGCAGCTTGGCGACTAGCGGGAACGAGCAGTACTTC; CDR3 protein: CASSLATSGNEQYF
D gene: -; V gene: TRBV30; J gene: TRBJ2-7; clone size: -; CDR3 DNA: TGTGCCTGGACCAATAGCGCGTCCCACGAGCAGTACTTC; CDR3 protein: CAWTNSASHEQYF
D gene: TRBD1; V gene: TRBV11-2; J gene: TRBJ1-5; clone size: -; CDR3 DNA: TGTGCCAGCAGCAGAGACAGGGCAAATCAGCCCCAGCATTTT; CDR3 protein: CASSRDRANQPQHF
D gene: -; V gene: TRBV11-2; J gene: TRBJ2-7; clone size: -; CDR3 DNA: TGTGCCAGCAGCTTAGATCGGTACGAGCAGTACTTC; CDR3 protein: CASSLDRYEQYF
D gene: -; V gene: TRBV7-8; J gene: TRBJ2-7; clone size: -; CDR3 DNA: TGTGCCAGCAGCTTCGGAAGGGCCCCCTACGAGCAGTACTTC; CDR3 protein: CASSFGRAPYEQYF
D gene: -; V gene: TRBV4-1; J gene: TRBJ2-2; clone size: -; CDR3 DNA: TGCGCCAGCAGCCAAGGGACATTGACCGGGGAGCTGTTTTTT; CDR3 protein: CASSQGTLTGELFF
D gene: -; V gene: TRBV28; J gene: TRBJ1-1; clone size: -; CDR3 DNA: TGTGCCAGCAGATTGAGTCGAACTGAAGCTTTCTTT; CDR3 protein: CASRLSRTEAFF
D gene: -; V gene: TRBV6-5; J gene: TRBJ2-4; clone size: -; CDR3 DNA: TGTGCCAGCATACGACTTGAGGGAACCAAAAACATTCAGTACTTC; CDR3 protein: CASIRLEGTKNIQYF
D gene: -; V gene: TRBV7-9; J gene: TRBJ1-2; clone size: -; CDR3 DNA: TGTGCCAGCAGCTTTGACAGTAACTATGGCTACACCTTC; CDR3 protein: CASSFDSNYGYTF
D gene: -; V gene: TRBV18; J gene: TRBJ1-1; clone size: few; CDR3 DNA: TGTGCCAGCTCATTGCTGGACAGAGCGAACACTGAAGCTTTCTTT; CDR3 protein: CASSLLDRANTEAFF
D gene: -; V gene: TRBV15; J gene: TRBJ1-1; clone size: once; CDR3 DNA: TGTGCCACCACCCTGACGGAGATGAACACTGAAGCTTTCTTT; CDR3 protein: CATTLTEMNTEAFF
D gene: -; V gene: TRBV5-1; J gene: TRBJ2-1; clone size: -; CDR3 DNA: TGCGCCAGCAGCCCCCTTGGCTCCTACAATGAGCAGTTCTTC; CDR3 protein: CASSPLGSYNEQFF
D gene: -; V gene: TRBV5-4; J gene: TRBJ1-2; clone size: -; CDR3 DNA: TGTGCCAGCAGCTTGCGCGGGGGGCCAGGCTACACCTTC; CDR3 protein: CASSLRGGPGYTF
D gene: TRBD1; V gene: TRBV25-1; J gene: TRBJ1-1; clone size: -; CDR3 DNA: TGTGCCAGCAGTGAACCCTCGACAGGGACTGAAGCTTTCTTT; CDR3 protein: CASSEPSTGTEAFF
D gene: -; V gene: TRBV20-1; J gene: TRBJ2-3; clone size: -; CDR3 DNA: TGCAGTGCACCGTCCCCAGATACGCAGTATTTT; CDR3 protein: CSAPSPDTQYF
D gene: -; V gene: TRBV6-5; J gene: TRBJ1-4; clone size: -; CDR3 DNA: TGTGCCACCTCTAGAGGACAGCTTAATGAAAAACTGTTTTTT; CDR3 protein: CATSRGQLNEKLFF
D gene: -; V gene: TRBV30; J gene: TRBJ1-3; clone size: -; CDR3 DNA: TGTGCCTGGAGTGCAGGGGGAAACACCATATATTTT; CDR3 protein: CAWSAGGNTIYF
D gene: -; V gene: TRBV28; J gene: TRBJ1-3; clone size: -; CDR3 DNA: TGTGCCAGCAGTTTGTTCAGGGCTGGAAACACCATATATTTT; CDR3 protein: CASSLFRAGNTIYF
D gene: -; V gene: TRBV4-1; J gene: TRBJ2-3; clone size: -; CDR3 DNA: TGCGCCAGCGAACCCTCCACGGGGAGGAGAGTAGATACGCAGTATTTT; CDR3 protein: CASEPSTGRRVDTQYF
D gene: TRBD1; V gene: TRBV5-4; J gene: TRBJ1-2; clone size: -; CDR3 DNA: TGTGCCAGCAGCTCGGGGACAGGTCACCACTATGGCTACACCTTC; CDR3 protein: CASSSGTGHHYGYTF
D gene: -; V gene: TRBV25-1; J gene: TRBJ2-3; clone size: -; CDR3 DNA: TGTGCCAGCAGTGAACCCCTTGCGCTCAGGGGGGCAGATACGCAGTATTTT; CDR3 protein: CASSEPLALRGADTQYF
D gene: TRBD1; V gene: TRBV19; J gene: TRBJ1-2; clone size: -; CDR3 DNA: TGTGCCAGTAGCGACAGGGCTTGGCAATATGGCTACACCTTC; CDR3 protein: CASSDRAWQYGYTF
D gene: -; V gene: TRBV5-4; J gene: TRBJ1-5; clone size: -; CDR3 DNA: TGTGCCAGCAGCAACGGTCGCAATCAGCCCCAGCATTTT; CDR3 protein: CASSNGRNQPQHF
D gene: -; V gene: TRBV15; J gene: TRBJ1-4; clone size: -; CDR3 DNA: TGTGCCACCGGCACAATGGCAGGGATTAATGAAAAACTGTTTTTT; CDR3 protein: CATGTMAGINEKLFF
D gene: -; V gene: TRBV2; J gene: TRBJ1-1; clone size: -; CDR3 DNA: TGTGCCAGCAGTGATTGGCCAGTAGGCACTGAAGCTTTCTTT; CDR3 protein: CASSDWPVGTEAFF
D gene: -; V gene: TRBV15; J gene: TRBJ1-1; clone size: -; CDR3 DNA: TGTGCCACCAGCAGAGACGTTGTAAAGGGGACTGAAGCTTTCTTT; CDR3 protein: CATSRDVVKGTEAFF
D gene: TRBD2; V gene: TRBV28; J gene: TRBJ2-5; clone size: -; CDR3 DNA: TGTGCCAGCAGTTTAACTAGCGGGGCCATAAGATGGACCCAGTACTTC; CDR3 protein: CASSLTSGAIRWTQYF
D gene: -; V gene: TRBV19; J gene: TRBJ1-1; clone size: -; CDR3 DNA: TGTGCCAGTATCCCTCTCGACAGGCAGAACACTGAAGCTTTCTTT; CDR3 protein: CASIPLDRQNTEAFF
D gene: TRBD2; V gene: TRBV11-2; J gene: TRBJ2-7; clone size: -; CDR3 DNA: TGTGCCAGCAGCCCGCAGCGGGAGTCGTTTTACGAGCAGTACTTC; CDR3 protein: CASSPQRESFYEQYF
D gene: -; V gene: TRBV3-1/TRBV3-2; J gene: TRBJ1-6; clone size: -; CDR3 DNA: TGTGCCAGCAGCCAGACCCAAAATTCACCCCTCCACTTT; CDR3 protein: CASSQTQNSPLHF
D gene: -; V gene: TRBV14; J gene: TRBJ1-3; clone size: -; CDR3 DNA: TGTGCCAGCAGCCAGGGACAAAGCTCTGGAAACACCATATATTTT; CDR3 protein: CASSQGQSSGNTIYF
D gene: -; V gene: TRBV2; J gene: TRBJ1-3; clone size: once; CDR3 DNA: TGTGCCAGCACCATAGACCTAGTCAGCTCTGGAAACACCATATATTTT; CDR3 protein: CASTIDLVSSGNTIYF
D gene: TRBD2; V gene: TRBV4-1; J gene: TRBJ2-7; clone size: -; CDR3 DNA: TGCGCCAGCAGCCAAGCCCTAGCGGAGACCTACGAGCAGTACTTC; CDR3 protein: CASSQALAETYEQYF
D gene: -; V gene: TRBV28; J gene: TRBJ1-5; clone size: -; CDR3 DNA: TGTGCCAGCCGCCAGGGTAGCAATCAGCCCCAGCATTTT; CDR3 protein: CASRQGSNQPQHF